This T cell receptor beta chain emerged from a study of shared clonotypes between healthy human individuals. J was trimmed by 5 bases and V by 3 bases; bases with no gene match: 16. The CDR3 sequence is 17 residues long. Germline lookup yields CDR1 SGHRS and CDR2 YFSETQ. Study-level points and caveats: Clonotypes not shared had lower generation probabilities than those common to all four donors.

Generated by immunoSEQ multiplex PCR, the TCRdb table keeps only in-frame clones and is missing some. The sample lists 2 million to 3 million clones, 93% occurring once. Adult Caucasians living in Nashville, Tennessee made up all of the donors. Details on this clone: Its antigen is not identified.

This chain links TRBV5-1 with TRBJ1-2, with TRBD1 identical over 7 bases. This clonotype was sampled from a man between 18 and 29 years old in good health. Some clones in this sample may be carry-over from other donors' samples. Material for sequencing was naive CD4+ T cells from PBMCs. Stated subset: CD45RA+ positively selected. CDR3 sequence: CASSSFPSKGGEYGYTF. CDR3 DNA: TGCGCCAGCAGCTCCTTTCCCTCGAAAGGGGGCGAATATGGCTACACCTTC. The whole variable domain, remainder taken from reference TRBV5-1 and TRBJ1-2, is KAGVTQTPRYLIKTRGQQVTLSCSPISGHRSVSWYQQTPGQGLQFLFEYFSETQRNKGNFPGRFSGRQFSNSRSEMNVSTLELGDSALYLCASSSFPSKGGEYGYTFGSGTRLTVV.